A single sample gave rise to the 12 T cell receptor beta chains below, sequenced in a study of blood T cell repertoires in COVID-19. Some clones are missing from TCRdb's copy, which holds only in-frame ones; the method was immunoSEQ multiplex PCR. The sample consists of around 140,000 clones, 80% to 90% of them appearing once. Source material: PBMCs or T cells enriched from blood (not recorded which). The receptors come from a woman aged 45-65 years with acute COVID-19.

The chain recombines TRBV7-2 with TRBJ2-7; 8 bases match TRBD1. V was pared by 5 bases and J by 4 bases, with 4 bases of the junction left unmatched. CDR3 size: 13 residues. CDR1 SGHTA and CDR2 FQGNSA come from the germline V gene. Written as DNA, the CDR3 is TGTGCCAGCAGCGGACAGGGCGGGTACGAGCAGTACTTC. It is translated as CASSGQGGYEQYF.

Notes on this clone: One end of the junction does not line up with germline, which may come from a read error. The gene calls are TRBV2 and TRBJ1-3; D not certain. Germline lookup yields CDR1 SNHLY and CDR2 FYNNEI. The CDR3 runs 15 residues. CDR3 nucleotide sequence: TGTGCCAGCAGCGAAGCAGGAGTCTCTGGAAACACCATATATTTT. Its protein is CASSEAGVSGNTIYF.

V and J are TRBV7-8 and TRBJ2-5; 9 nucleotides align to TRBD1. Looked up from germline, CDR1 is SGHVS and CDR2 is FQNEAQ. J gave up 0 bases and V 6 bases, and 8 bases lay outside the gene matches. The CDR3 runs 16 residues. CDR3 in DNA: TGTGCCAGCAGACCTAGGACAGGGGAGGACCAAGAGACCCAGTACTTC. This sequence encodes CASRPRTGEDQETQYF.

V gene TRBV7-2 combines with J gene TRBJ1-1; D unclear. V was cut by 5 bases and J by 4 bases, with 11 bases left in between. The length of the CDR3 is 13 residues. Germline values: CDR1 SGHTA, CDR2 FQGNSA. DNA of the CDR3: TGTGCCAGCAGCCCGAGTGTAAGCACTGAAGCTTTCTTT. Encoded protein: CASSPSVSTEAFF.

The rearrangement links TRBV9 to TRBJ2-7; 9 positions match TRBD1. The CDR3 totals 14 residues. Looked up from germline, CDR1 is SGDLS and CDR2 is YYNGEE. V was pared by 3 bases and J by 7 bases, with 8 bases of the junction left unmatched. The CDR3 DNA reads TGTGCCAGCAGCGCAGACAGGGGGTGGAGGGAGCAGTACTTC. Amino acids: CASSADRGWREQYF. Full variable domain (missing parts from reference TRBV9 and TRBJ2-7): DSGVTQTPKHLITATGQRVTLRCSPRSGDLSVYWYQQSLDQGLQFLIQYYNGEERAKGNILERFSAQQFPDLHSELNLSSLELGDSALYFCASSADRGWREQYFGPGTRLTVT.

The V and J genes are TRBV6-1 and TRBJ2-1; 13 bases are a match to TRBD2. The ends lost 4 bases at V and 4 bases at J; junction bases unmatched: 10. Germline lookup yields CDR1 MNHNS and CDR2 SASEGT. The CDR3 totals 18 residues. As DNA, the CDR3 is TGTGCCAGCAGTGGCTTAACTAGCGGGAGGGTCGTTTACAATGAGCAGTTCTTC. Amino acid sequence: CASSGLTSGRVVYNEQFF.

The chain is built from TRBV7-6 and TRBJ2-2; 12 positions agree with TRBD2. This CDR3 comprises 15 residues. Germline V gives CDR1 SGHVS, CDR2 FNYEAQ. V lost 6 bases to trimming and J lost 8 bases; unmatched junction nucleotides: 7. CDR3 sequence (DNA): TGTGCCAGCAGAAGGACTAGCGGGAAGGAGGGGGAGCTGTTTTTT. Encoded protein: CASRRTSGKEGELFF.

The V and J genes are TRBV6-2 or TRBV6-3 and TRBJ2-7; 8 nucleotides line up with TRBD2. V dropped 5 bases and J dropped 2; count of bases not matched to a gene: 5. Germline CDR1 and CDR2: MNHEY and SVGEGT. The CDR3 is 14 residues long. The CDR3 DNA follows: TGTGCCAGCAGTCGACGTAGCGGGGCCTACGAGCAGTACTTC. It codes for CASSRRSGAYEQYF.

This chain connects TRBV19 to TRBJ2-4, with TRBD2 as a possible D gene (6 bases). The V and J ends lost 5 bases and 7 bases respectively, with 15 bases between them. Germline V CDR1 and CDR2: LNHDA, SQIVND (reference sequence). The CDR3 is 14 residues long. The CDR3 spells CASSRSGERNIQYF. The CDR3 DNA follows: TGTGCCAGTAGTCGTAGCGGCGAGAGGAACATTCAGTACTTC. Together with reference TRBV19 and TRBJ2-4, the CDR3 gives the full variable domain: DGGITQSPKYLFRKEGQNVTLSCEQNLNHDAMYWYRQDPGQGLRLIYYSQIVNDFQKGDIAEGYSVSREKKESFPLTVTSAQKNPTAFYLCASSRSGERNIQYFGAGTRLSVL.

This chain connects TRBV18 to TRBJ2-3; a possible D gene is TRBD2 (5 bases). The CDR3 sequence is 15 residues long. CDR1 and CDR2 from the germline V gene are KGHSH and LQKENI. V shed 5 bases and J shed 0 bases, with 12 bases lying between them. CDR3 loop: CASSGERLSTDTQYF. As DNA, the CDR3 is TGTGCCAGCTCAGGGGAGCGGTTAAGCACAGATACGCAGTATTTT.

CDR3 region: CASSQPTSGAYEQYF. In nucleotides, the CDR3 is TGTGCCAGCAGCCAACCGACTAGCGGAGCCTACGAGCAGTACTTC. V is TRBV3-1 (or the pseudogene TRBV3-2) and J is TRBJ2-7, with 9 bases that match TRBD2. Unmatched junction bases numbered 4, after V lost 2 bases and J lost 2 bases. The CDR3 has 15 amino acids. Germline CDR1 is LGHDT and CDR2 is YNNKEL (reference sequence).

The genes are TRBV7-3 and TRBJ2-2, with 9 nucleotides matching TRBD2. With V trimmed by 3 bases and J by 3 bases, 11 bases remained unmatched. There are 18 residues in the CDR3. Germline CDR1 is SGHTA and CDR2 is FQGTGA. This CDR3 reads CASSFTTIAGEDTGELFF. In DNA, the CDR3 is TGTGCCAGCAGCTTTACCACCATAGCGGGAGAGGACACCGGGGAGCTGTTTTTT.